This passage covers 21 T cell receptor beta chains from one sample sequenced in a study of regulatory T cells in long-lasting Graves disease. As for time point: newly diagnosed GD, antithyroid drugs for less than 3 months. Making the TCR library involved RNA that had been extracted from PBMCs. Library construction for TCR beta used iRepertoire HTBI primers and Arm-PCR of CDR3 regions. TCRdb reprocessed the multiplex PCR reads via MiXCR and lists one record per CDR3 protein. The data hold a few hundred thousand distinct CDR3 sequences, with around 20% observed a single time. This sample also appeared in a second study, on T cells in Graves' hyperthyroidism and ophthalmopathy.

The source material was peripheral blood mononuclear cells (PBMCs), sampled at new diagnosis, from a patient treated with antithyroid drugs. These receptors came from a woman in her 30s with Graves disease.

This clonotype showed up many times. The rearrangement uses TRBV24-1 and TRBJ1-1; D ambiguous. CDR3 size: 13 residues. V was clipped by 1 base and J by 10 bases, with 12 bases between them. CDR1 is KGHDR, CDR2 SFDVKD, per germline. The CDR3 sequence is CATSDFSEAGAFF. The CDR3 nucleotides are TGTGCCACCAGTGATTTTAGCGAGGCAGGAGCTTTCTTT.

The CDR3 sequence is CASSRVAGGANEQFF. DNA of the CDR3: TGTGCCAGCAGCCGCGTAGCGGGAGGAGCCAATGAGCAGTTCTTC. V is TRBV12-3 or TRBV12-4 and J is TRBJ2-1; TRBD2 matches at 10 bases. The CDR3 consists of 15 residues. J was trimmed by 6 bases and V by 6 bases; bases with no gene match: 8.

The table lists this clonotype with many counts. The J gene is TRBJ1-5, the V gene TRBV6-1; 7 bases fit TRBD1. The CDR3 is made up of 14 amino acids. The V segment lost 6 bases and the J segment 3 bases; nucleotides outside the gene matches: 5. Germline V gene sequence: CDR1 MNHNS, CDR2 SASEGT. CDR3 nucleotide sequence: TGTGCCAGCAGCCTAGACAGGGTCAATCAGCCCCAGCATTTT. Residues: CASSLDRVNQPQHF.

There are many counts of this clonotype. The genes are TRBV30 and TRBJ1-6; weak D call: TRBD1 (5 bases). V was cut by 0 bases and J by 8 bases, with 11 bases left in between. Germline V CDR1 and CDR2: GTSNPN, SVGIG (reference sequence). CDR3 size: 14 residues. CDR3 nucleotides: TGTGCCTGGAGTGTATGGGCAGGGTATTCACCCCTCCACTTT. Translated: CAWSVWAGYSPLHF. The variable domain in full, completed from reference TRBV30 and TRBJ1-6, reads SQTIHQWPATLVQPVGSPLSLECTVEGTSNPNLYWYRQAAGRGLQLLFYSVGIGQISSEVPQNLSASRPQDRQFILSSKKLLLSDSGFYLCAWSVWAGYSPLHFGNGTRLTVT.

This clonotype occurred many times. A junction boundary mismatches the germline segment, possibly from a read error. The gene calls are TRBV6-1 and TRBJ1-1, with 7 bases fitting TRBD1. The CDR3 extends over 14 amino acids. Germline lookup yields CDR1 MNHNS and CDR2 SASEGT. The CDR3 DNA is TGCGCCAGCAGATTAGGGGGCATGGACACTGAAGCTTTCTTT. Translating it yields CASRLGGMDTEAFF.

The rearrangement joins TRBV5-6 to TRBJ1-3; D is ambiguous. The ends were cut back, 0 bases at V and 5 bases at J, with 6 bases in the middle. In germline, CDR1 is SGHDT, CDR2 YYEEEE. CDR3 size: 13 residues. In DNA, the CDR3 is TGTGCCAGCAGCTTGGGGCAGCGAAACACCATATATTTT. Translation: CASSLGQRNTIYF.

This clonotype was found many times. This chain joins TRBV6-5 and TRBJ1-1; D may be TRBD1 (5 bases). The CDR3 extends over 13 amino acids. CDR1 and CDR2 (germline): MNHEY, SVGAGI. Trimming removed 2 bases at V and 4 bases at J, with 8 bases between. This CDR3 is CASSYRGVTEAFF. The CDR3 nucleotides are TGTGCCAGCAGTTACAGGGGAGTCACTGAAGCTTTCTTT.

The rearrangement links TRBV27 to TRBJ1-1; D not certain. Looked up from germline, CDR1 is MNHEY and CDR2 is SMNVEV (reference sequence). This CDR3 contains 13 residues. The ends were cut back, 4 bases at V and 2 bases at J, with 8 bases in the middle. The CDR3 region is CASSWVYNTEAFF. DNA for the CDR3: TGTGCCAGCAGTTGGGTCTATAACACTGAAGCTTTCTTT.

This clonotype was recorded many times. The rearrangement uses TRBV27 and TRBJ1-5; D unclear. Per germline, CDR1 MNHEY and CDR2 SMNVEV (reference sequence). CDR3 length: 11 amino acids. The V and J ends lost 5 bases and 7 bases respectively, with 6 bases between them. As DNA, the CDR3 is TGTGCCAGCAGTACCGCACAGCCCCAGCATTTT. It is translated as CASSTAQPQHF.

This clonotype was counted at least ten times. The chain uses TRBV12-5 and TRBJ1-1; weak D call: TRBD1 (5 bases). The V end lost 0 bases, the J end lost 0 bases, and 23 bases lay between the germline ends. The CDR3 covers 20 residues. CDR1 and CDR2 from the germline V gene are LGHNT and FRNRAP. In nucleotides, the CDR3 is TGTGCTAGTGGTTTGGTAAGGTTTTTGGACAAAGGATTTATGAACACTGAAGCTTTCTTT. Residues: CASGLVRFLDKGFMNTEAFF.

In the case of this clonotype: The CDR3 carries no conserved terminal phenylalanine or tryptophan, so it likely arises from a read error. The rearrangement uses TRBV7-2 and TRBJ2-7; 8 positions match TRBD2. Germline V gene sequence: CDR1 SGHTA, CDR2 FQGNSA. The CDR3 is made up of 13 amino acids. The CDR3 DNA sequence: TGTGCCGGCAGCGACGGGGGGGCCTACGAGCAGTACTCC. Its translation is CAGSDGGAYEQYS.

At least ten counts were recorded for this clonotype. The chain is built from TRBV20-1 and TRBJ2-1; 14 bases agree with TRBD2. This CDR3 spans 17 amino acids. V lost 4 bases and J lost 5; bases outside the gene matches: 10. Germline CDR1 DFQATT, CDR2 SNEGSKA (reference sequence). The CDR3 protein is CSANSGLAGATHNEQFF. CDR3 bases: TGCAGTGCTAACTCGGGACTAGCGGGGGCCACCCACAATGAGCAGTTCTTC.

Concerning this clonotype: Given a much more abundant clone one base away, this may be a read error. The chain couples TRBV30 to TRBJ2-1; a weak D match, TRBD2 (5 bases). CDR3 size: 14 residues. In germline, CDR1 is GTSNPN, CDR2 SVGIG (reference sequence). V lost 3 bases and J 2 bases, leaving 11 bases between the germline ends. CDR3 in amino acids: CAWRGEIPYNEQFF. CDR3 DNA sequence: TGTGCCTGGAGGGGAGAGATACCCTACAATGAGCAGTTCTTC.

This clonotype was counted at least ten times. The chain has TRBV20-1 and TRBJ2-2; 10 bases fit TRBD2. CDR3 length: 14 amino acids. The trim removed 5 bases at V and 1 base at J, leaving 1 base unmatched. The germline gives CDR1 DFQATT, CDR2 SNEGSKA (reference sequence). CDR3: CSARTSGNTGELFF. The CDR3 bases are TGCAGTGCTCGGACTAGCGGGAACACCGGGGAGCTGTTTTTT.

In this sample, this clonotype turned up a few times. This chain uses TRBV5-1 with TRBJ2-3; 13 positions agree with TRBD2. Germline lookup yields CDR1 SGHRS and CDR2 YFSETQ. The trim removed 1 base at V and 5 bases at J, leaving 4 bases unmatched. CDR3 length equals 16 residues. The DNA of the CDR3 is TGCGCCAGCAGCTTGCTGGGACTAGCGGGACGAGATACGCAGTATTTT. Amino acids: CASSLLGLAGRDTQYF. Combining the CDR3 with reference TRBV5-1 and TRBJ2-3 gives the whole variable domain KAGVTQTPRYLIKTRGQQVTLSCSPISGHRSVSWYQQTPGQGLQFLFEYFSETQRNKGNFPGRFSGRQFSNSRSEMNVSTLELGDSALYLCASSLLGLAGRDTQYFGPGTRLTVL.

The chain links TRBV6-2 or TRBV6-3 to TRBJ2-2; D possibly matches TRBD1 or TRBD2 (5 bases each). V lost 2 bases, J lost 11 bases, and 12 bases lay in between. This CDR3 is 13 amino acids long. The germline gives CDR1 MNHEY, CDR2 SVGEGT. In DNA form, the CDR3 reads TGTGCCAGCAGTTACCCGGGACCGCGAGAGCTGTTTTTT. Its translation: CASSYPGPRELFF.

This chain joins TRBV7-8 and TRBJ1-2; D call uncertain. V lost 1 base to trimming and J lost 4 bases, with 7 bases between them. Germline CDR1 SGHVS, CDR2 FQNEAQ. The CDR3 consists of 13 residues. Written as DNA, the CDR3 is TGTGCCAGCAGCTTAGAAATTGGCTATGGCTACACCTTC. It is translated as CASSLEIGYGYTF.

Worth noting for this clonotype: A far larger clone is off by one base, so a read error is likely. The chain uses TRBV6-2 or TRBV6-3 and TRBJ2-3; D may match TRBD1 or TRBD2 (5 bases each). This CDR3 is 15 amino acids long. The V and J ends lost 5 bases and 1 base respectively, with 13 bases between them. Germline CDR1 reads MNHEY; CDR2 reads SVGEGT. CDR3 sequence (DNA): TGTGCCAGCAGTAGGGACCCCCAGGGCACAGATACGCAGTATTTT. Amino acids: CASSRDPQGTDTQYF.

This clonotype occurred many times. V gene TRBV12-5 combines with J gene TRBJ1-1; a possible D gene is TRBD1 (5 bases). The CDR3 is 16 residues long. In germline, CDR1 is LGHNT, CDR2 FRNRAP. V was trimmed by 2 bases and J by 4 bases, leaving 17 bases between them. CDR3 nucleotide sequence: TGTGCTAGTGGTTTGTCCGGCTACAGGCGGAGCACTGAAGCTTTCTTT. It translates to CASGLSGYRRSTEAFF.

The chain carries TRBV4-1 and TRBJ1-1; D unresolved. The CDR3 totals 14 residues. Trimming took 7 bases from V and 7 from J, leaving 19 bases between them. Germline values: CDR1 MGHRA, CDR2 YSYEKL. In DNA form, the CDR3 reads TGCGCCAGCACCGCCCCGGGTCGGCGGGATGAAGCTTTCTTT. This sequence encodes CASTAPGRRDEAFF.

This clonotype occurred a few times. This rearrangement joins TRBV30 to TRBJ1-1; D is possibly TRBD1 (5 bases). The CDR3 covers 14 residues. Germline loops: CDR1 GTSNPN, CDR2 SVGIG (reference sequence). Here the CDR3 DNA reads TGTGTTTGTGGGTGGACACAAAGGGATACTGAAGCTTTCTTT. Its translation is CVCGWTQRDTEAFF.